This paragraph covers one T cell receptor beta chain sequence. The source of the sample is a study of blood T cell repertoires in COVID-19. The repertoire was sequenced with immunoSEQ multiplex PCR; TCRdb's copy has only in-frame clones and lacks some. The table shows about 140,000 clones, with approximately 79% occurring only once. V was clipped by 4 bases and J by 1 base; unmatched bases: 4. From germline, CDR1 is LGHDT and CDR2 YNNKEL (reference sequence). CDR3 length: 15 amino acids. Grouping used clinical history reported by participants in a survey and questionnaire. The chain couples TRBV3-1 (or the pseudogene TRBV3-2) to TRBJ2-5; 9 bases agree with TRBD1. Sequencing was carried out using PBMCs or T cells enriched from blood (not recorded which). The TCR originated in a woman aged 45-59 years who had recovered from COVID-19. The CDR3 loop reads CASSPTGGFQETQYF. CDR3 coding DNA: TGTGCCAGCAGCCCTACAGGGGGCTTCCAAGAGACCCAGTACTTC.